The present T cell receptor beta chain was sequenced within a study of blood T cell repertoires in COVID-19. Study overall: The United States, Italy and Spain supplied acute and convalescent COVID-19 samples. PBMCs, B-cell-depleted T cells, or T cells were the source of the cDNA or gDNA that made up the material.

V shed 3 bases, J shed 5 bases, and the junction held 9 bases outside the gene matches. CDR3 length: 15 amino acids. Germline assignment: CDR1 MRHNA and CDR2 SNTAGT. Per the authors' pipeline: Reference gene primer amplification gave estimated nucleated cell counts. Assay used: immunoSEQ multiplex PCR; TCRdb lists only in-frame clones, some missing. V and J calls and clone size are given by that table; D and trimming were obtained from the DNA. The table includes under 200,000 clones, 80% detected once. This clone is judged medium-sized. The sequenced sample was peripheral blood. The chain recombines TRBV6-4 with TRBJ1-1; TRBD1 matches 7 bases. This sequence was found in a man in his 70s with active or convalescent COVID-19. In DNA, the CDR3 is TGTGCCAGCAGTGATCCACAGGGGAGGAGTACTGAAGCTTTCTTT. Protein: CASSDPQGRSTEAFF.